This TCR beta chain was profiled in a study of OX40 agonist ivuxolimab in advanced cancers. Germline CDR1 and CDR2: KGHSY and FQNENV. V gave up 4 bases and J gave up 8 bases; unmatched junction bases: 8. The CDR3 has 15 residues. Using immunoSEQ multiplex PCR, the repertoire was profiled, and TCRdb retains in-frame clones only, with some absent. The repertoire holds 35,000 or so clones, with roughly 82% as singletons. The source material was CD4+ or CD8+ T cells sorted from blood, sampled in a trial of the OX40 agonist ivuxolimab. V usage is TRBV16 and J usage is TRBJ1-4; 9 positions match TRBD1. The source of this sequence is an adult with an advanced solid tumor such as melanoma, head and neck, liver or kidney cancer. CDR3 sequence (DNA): TGTGCCAGCAGCCGATGGACAGGGGCTCAAGAAAAACTGTTTTTT. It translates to CASSRWTGAQEKLFF.